This TCR beta chain came from a study of spatial heterogeneity in lung cancer. Study summary: Researchers sequenced follow-up PBMC samples if they had them, and these came a median of roughly 24 months after resection.

The CDR3 contains 15 residues. V lost 6 bases, J lost 0 bases, and 8 bases stayed unmatched. Germline CDR1 and CDR2: MNHEY and SMNVEV (reference sequence). A unique molecular identifier was attached to every TCR cDNA molecule. From the 5' RACE reads, TCRdb called clonotypes with MiXCR, one entry per CDR3 protein. The sample holds around 110,000 distinct CDR3 sequences, 9% to 15% seen once. This clonotype was observed a few times. Stated time point: blood at routine non-recurrence follow-up after resection. The input material, whole RNA from tumor, nontumor lung or frozen PBMC, was sequenced unsorted. This receptor was identified in a male donor with early-stage non-small cell lung cancer. Sequencing was performed on PBMCs, taken at follow-up. V gene TRBV27 combines with J gene TRBJ2-7; 7 bases fit TRBD1. DNA of the CDR3: TGTGCCAGCAGCTACGACAGGGCCTACTCCTACGAGCAGTACTTC. Protein: CASSYDRAYSYEQYF.